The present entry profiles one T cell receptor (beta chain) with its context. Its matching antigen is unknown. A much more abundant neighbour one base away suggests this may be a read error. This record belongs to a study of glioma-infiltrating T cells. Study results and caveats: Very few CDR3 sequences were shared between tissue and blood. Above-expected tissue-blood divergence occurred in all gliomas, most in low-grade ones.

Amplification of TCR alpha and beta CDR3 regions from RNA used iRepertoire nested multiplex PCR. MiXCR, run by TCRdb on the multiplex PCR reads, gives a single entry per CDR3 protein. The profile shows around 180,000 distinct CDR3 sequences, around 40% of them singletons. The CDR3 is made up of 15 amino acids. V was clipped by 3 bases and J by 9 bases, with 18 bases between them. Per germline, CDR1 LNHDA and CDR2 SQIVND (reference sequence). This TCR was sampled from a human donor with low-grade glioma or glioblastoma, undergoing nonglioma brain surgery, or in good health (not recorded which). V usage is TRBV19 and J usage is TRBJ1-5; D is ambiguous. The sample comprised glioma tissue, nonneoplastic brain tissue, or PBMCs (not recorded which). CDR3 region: CASSIDMEPQWPQHF. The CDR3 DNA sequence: TGTGCCAGTAGTATCGACATGGAACCCCAATGGCCCCAGCATTTT.